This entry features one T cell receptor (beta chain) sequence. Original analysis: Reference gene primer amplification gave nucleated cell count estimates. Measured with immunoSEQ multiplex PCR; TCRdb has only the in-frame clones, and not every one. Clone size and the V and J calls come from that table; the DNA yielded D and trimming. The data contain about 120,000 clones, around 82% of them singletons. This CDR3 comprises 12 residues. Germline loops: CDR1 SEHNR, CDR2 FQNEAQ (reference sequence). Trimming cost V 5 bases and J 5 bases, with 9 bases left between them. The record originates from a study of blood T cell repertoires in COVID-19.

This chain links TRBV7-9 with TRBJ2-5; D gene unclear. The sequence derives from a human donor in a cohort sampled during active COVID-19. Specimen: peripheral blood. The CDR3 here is CASSTNSETQYF. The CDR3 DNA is TGTGCCAGCAGCACCAACTCGGAGACCCAGTACTTC.